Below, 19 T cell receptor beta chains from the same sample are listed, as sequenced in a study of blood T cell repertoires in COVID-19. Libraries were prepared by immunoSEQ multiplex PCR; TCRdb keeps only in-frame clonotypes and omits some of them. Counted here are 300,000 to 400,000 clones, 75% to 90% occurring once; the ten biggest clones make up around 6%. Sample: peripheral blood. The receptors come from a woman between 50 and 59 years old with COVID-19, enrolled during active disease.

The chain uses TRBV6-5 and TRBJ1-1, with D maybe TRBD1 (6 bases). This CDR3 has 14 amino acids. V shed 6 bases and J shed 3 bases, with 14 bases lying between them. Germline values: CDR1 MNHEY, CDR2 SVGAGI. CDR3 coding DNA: TGTGCCAGCAGCCGGGGACACTTGTACACTGAAGCTTTCTTT. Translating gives CASSRGHLYTEAFF.

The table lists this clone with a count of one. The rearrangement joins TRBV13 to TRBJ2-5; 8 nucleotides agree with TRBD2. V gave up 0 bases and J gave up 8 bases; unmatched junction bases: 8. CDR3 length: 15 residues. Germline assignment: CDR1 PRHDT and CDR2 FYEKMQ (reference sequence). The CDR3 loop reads CASSLGPGTSRTQYF. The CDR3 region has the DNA TGTGCCAGCAGCTTAGGCCCTGGGACTAGTCGTACCCAGTACTTC.

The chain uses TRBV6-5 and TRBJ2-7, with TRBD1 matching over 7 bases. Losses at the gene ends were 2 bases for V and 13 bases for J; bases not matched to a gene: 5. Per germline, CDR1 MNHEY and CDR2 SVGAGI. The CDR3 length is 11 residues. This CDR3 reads CASSYRGLKYF. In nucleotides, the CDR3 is TGTGCCAGCAGTTACAGGGGGCTTAAATACTTC.

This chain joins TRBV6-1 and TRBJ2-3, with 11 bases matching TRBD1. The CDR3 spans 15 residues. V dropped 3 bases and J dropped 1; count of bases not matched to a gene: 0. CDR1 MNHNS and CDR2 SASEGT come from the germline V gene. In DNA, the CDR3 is TGTGCCAGCAGTGAGGGACAGGGGGGCACAGATACGCAGTATTTT. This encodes CASSEGQGGTDTQYF.

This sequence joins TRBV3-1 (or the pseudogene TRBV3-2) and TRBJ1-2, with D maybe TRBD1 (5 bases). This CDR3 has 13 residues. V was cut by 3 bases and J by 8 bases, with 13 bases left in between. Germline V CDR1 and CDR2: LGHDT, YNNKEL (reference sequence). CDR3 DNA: TGTGCCAGCAGCCACCTTGAAGGGGTAGGCTACACCTTC. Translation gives CASSHLEGVGYTF.

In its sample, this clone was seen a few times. Here the CDR3 reads CASGWGGETQYF. CDR3 nucleotides: TGTGCTAGTGGTTGGGGAGGAGAGACCCAGTACTTC. V is TRBV12-5 and J is TRBJ2-5, with D maybe TRBD2 (6 bases). The CDR3 runs to 12 residues. Germline V lookup: CDR1 LGHNT, CDR2 FRNRAP. With 4 bases removed from V and 4 bases from J, the gap between germline ends came to 7 bases. Based on the CDR3 plus reference TRBV12-5 and TRBJ2-5, the full variable domain is DARVTQTPRHKVTEMGQEVTMRCQPILGHNTVFWYRQTMMQGLELLAYFRNRAPLDDSGMPKDRFSAEMPDATLATLKIQPSEPRDSAVYFCASGWGGETQYFGPGTRLLVL.

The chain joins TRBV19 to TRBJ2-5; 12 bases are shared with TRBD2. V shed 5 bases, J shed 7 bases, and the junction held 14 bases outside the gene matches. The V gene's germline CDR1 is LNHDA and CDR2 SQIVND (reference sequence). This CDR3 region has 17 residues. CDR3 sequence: CASSGLAGIMGHRTQYF. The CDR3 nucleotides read TGTGCCAGTAGTGGACTAGCGGGAATTATGGGGCATAGGACCCAGTACTTC.

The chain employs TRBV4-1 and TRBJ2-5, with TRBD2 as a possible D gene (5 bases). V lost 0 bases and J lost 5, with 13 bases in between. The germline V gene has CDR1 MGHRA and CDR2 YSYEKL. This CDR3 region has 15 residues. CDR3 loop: CASSQDGVLDETQYF. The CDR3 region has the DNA TGCGCCAGCAGCCAAGACGGGGTTTTAGACGAGACCCAGTACTTC.

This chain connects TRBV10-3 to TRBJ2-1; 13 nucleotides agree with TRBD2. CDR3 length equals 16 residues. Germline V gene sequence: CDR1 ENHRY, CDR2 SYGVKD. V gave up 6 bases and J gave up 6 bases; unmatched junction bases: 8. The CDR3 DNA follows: TGTGCCATCAGACCTAGGACTAGCGGGGGTCTCAATGAGCAGTTCTTC. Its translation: CAIRPRTSGGLNEQFF.

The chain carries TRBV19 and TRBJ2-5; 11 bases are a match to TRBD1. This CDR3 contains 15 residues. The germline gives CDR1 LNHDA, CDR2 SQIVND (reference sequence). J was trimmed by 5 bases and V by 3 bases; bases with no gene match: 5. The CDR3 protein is CASSIGTGGFETQYF. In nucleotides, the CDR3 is TGTGCCAGTAGTATCGGGACAGGGGGTTTTGAGACCCAGTACTTC.

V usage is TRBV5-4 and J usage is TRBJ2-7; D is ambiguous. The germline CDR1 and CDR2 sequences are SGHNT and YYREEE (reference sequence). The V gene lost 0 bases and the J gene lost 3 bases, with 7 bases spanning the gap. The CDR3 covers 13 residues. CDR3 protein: CASSLGSDYEQYF. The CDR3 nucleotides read TGTGCCAGCAGCTTGGGGTCAGACTACGAGCAGTACTTC.

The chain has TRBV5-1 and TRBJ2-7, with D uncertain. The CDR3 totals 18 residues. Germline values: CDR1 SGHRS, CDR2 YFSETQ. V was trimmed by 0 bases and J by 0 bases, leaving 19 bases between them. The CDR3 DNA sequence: TGCGCCAGCAGCTTGGCCTCAATTGTCAGTCGGAGCTCCTACGAGCAGTACTTC. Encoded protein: CASSLASIVSRSSYEQYF.

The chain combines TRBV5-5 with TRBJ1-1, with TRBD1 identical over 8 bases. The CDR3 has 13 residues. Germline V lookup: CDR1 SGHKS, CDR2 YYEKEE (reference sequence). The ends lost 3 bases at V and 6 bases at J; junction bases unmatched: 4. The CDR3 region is CASSYRGGPEAFF. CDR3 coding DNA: TGTGCCAGCAGCTACAGGGGGGGGCCTGAAGCTTTCTTT.

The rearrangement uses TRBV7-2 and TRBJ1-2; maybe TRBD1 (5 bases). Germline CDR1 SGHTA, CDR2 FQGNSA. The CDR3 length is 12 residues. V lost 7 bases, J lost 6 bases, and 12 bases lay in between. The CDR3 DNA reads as TGTGCCAGCACCATATGGGGGGATGGCTACACCTTC. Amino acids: CASTIWGDGYTF.

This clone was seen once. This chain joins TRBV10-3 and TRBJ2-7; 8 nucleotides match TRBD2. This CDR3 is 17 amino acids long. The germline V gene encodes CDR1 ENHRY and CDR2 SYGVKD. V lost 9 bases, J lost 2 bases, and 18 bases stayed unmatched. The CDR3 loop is CAIKLNLDSGTTYEQYF. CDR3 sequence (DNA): TGTGCCATAAAACTAAACCTGGATAGCGGGACAACCTACGAGCAGTACTTC.

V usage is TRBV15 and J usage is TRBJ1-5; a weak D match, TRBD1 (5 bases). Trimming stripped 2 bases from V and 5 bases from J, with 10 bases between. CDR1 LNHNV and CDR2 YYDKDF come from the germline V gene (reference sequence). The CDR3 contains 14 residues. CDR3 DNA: TGTGCCACCAGCAGAATGGGGGGGTATCAGCCCCAGCATTTT. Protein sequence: CATSRMGGYQPQHF.

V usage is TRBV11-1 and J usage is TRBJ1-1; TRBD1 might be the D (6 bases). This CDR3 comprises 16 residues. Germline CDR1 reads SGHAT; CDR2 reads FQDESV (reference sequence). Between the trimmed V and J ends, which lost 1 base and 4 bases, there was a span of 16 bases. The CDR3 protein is CASSLGYRALSTEAFF. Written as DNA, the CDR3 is TGTGCCAGCAGCTTAGGGTACAGGGCCCTGAGCACTGAAGCTTTCTTT.

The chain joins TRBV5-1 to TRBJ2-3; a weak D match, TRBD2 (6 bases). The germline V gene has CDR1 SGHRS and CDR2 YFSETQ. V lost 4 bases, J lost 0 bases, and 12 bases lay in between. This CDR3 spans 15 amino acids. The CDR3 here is CASSTGTPSTDTQYF. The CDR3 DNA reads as TGCGCCAGCAGCACCGGGACTCCGAGCACAGATACGCAGTATTTT.

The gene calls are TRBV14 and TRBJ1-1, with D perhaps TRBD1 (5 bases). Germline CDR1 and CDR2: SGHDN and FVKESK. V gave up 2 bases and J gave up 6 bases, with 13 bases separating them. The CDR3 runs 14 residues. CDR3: CASSQMGGVAEAFF. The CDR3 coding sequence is TGTGCCAGCAGCCAAATGGGAGGGGTCGCTGAAGCTTTCTTT.